The 6 T cell receptor beta chains below all came from one sample that was sequenced in a study of beta chain features in type 1 diabetes. Expressed TCRB transcripts were sequenced because the entire RNA isolate underwent reverse transcription. Profiled with immunoSEQ multiplex PCR; TCRdb holds only in-frame clones, not every one. The sample consists of about 150,000 clones, about 10% of them appearing once. Sequenced sample: naive CD4+ T cells from blood. Receptors originate from a man younger than 30 in good health.

This clone was recorded at least ten times. The chain combines TRBV30 with TRBJ1-1; 8 bases are a match to TRBD1. Trimming removed 0 bases from V and 3 bases from J; junction bases left unmatched: 0. The CDR3 sequence is 13 residues long. CDR1 and CDR2 from the germline V gene are GTSNPN and SVGIG (reference sequence). The CDR3 reads CAWSVQGDTEAFF. DNA of the CDR3: TGTGCCTGGAGTGTACAGGGGGACACTGAAGCTTTCTTT.

The chain is built from TRBV6-5 and TRBJ1-6, with D possibly matching TRBD1 (6 bases). The V and J ends lost 4 bases and 7 bases respectively, with 14 bases between them. Looked up from germline, CDR1 is MNHEY and CDR2 is SVGAGI. The CDR3 sequence is 15 residues long. In nucleotides, the CDR3 is TGTGCCAGCAGTTCCGCACAGGGTTCCAATTCACCCCTCCACTTT. Its translation: CASSSAQGSNSPLHF.

This clone was detected only a few times. This rearrangement joins TRBV5-1 to TRBJ2-2, with TRBD1 identical over 7 bases. Germline CDR1 reads SGHRS; CDR2 reads YFSETQ. J gave up 3 bases and V 3 bases, and 5 bases lay outside the gene matches. The CDR3 has 15 amino acids. CDR3 protein: CASSYRTGDTGELFF. In nucleotides, the CDR3 is TGCGCCAGCAGCTACCGGACAGGTGACACCGGGGAGCTGTTTTTT.

The chain combines TRBV28 with TRBJ2-3, with TRBD2 matching over 10 bases. The CDR3 extends over 20 amino acids. V lost 3 bases and J lost 1; bases outside the gene matches: 16. CDR1 and CDR2 (germline): MDHEN, SYDVKM. The CDR3: CASSLHLLKRGGNGTDTQYF. The CDR3 coding sequence is TGTGCCAGCAGTTTGCATCTCCTCAAGCGGGGGGGCAATGGCACAGATACGCAGTATTTT.

This clone has just one count. The chain carries TRBV7-6 and TRBJ1-2, with TRBD1 matching over 7 bases. Trimming took 4 bases from V and 3 from J; bases not matched to a gene: 5. Germline-derived CDR1 and CDR2 are SGHVS and FNYEAQ. The CDR3 loop spans 14 amino acids. CDR3 DNA: TGTGCCAGCAGCTCACAGGGGATCGACTATGGCTACACCTTC. Protein product: CASSSQGIDYGYTF.

There are a few counts of this clone. This chain connects TRBV7-6 to TRBJ2-6, with a possible D match to TRBD1 (5 bases). The CDR3 consists of 16 residues. V lost 2 bases and J lost 0, with 8 bases in between. In germline, CDR1 is SGHVS, CDR2 FNYEAQ. The CDR3 bases are TGTGCCAGCAGCTTAAGGGGCAGCTCTGGGGCCAACGTCCTGACTTTC. Its protein product is CASSLRGSSGANVLTF.